A single T cell receptor (beta chain) is shown here with its context. These data are taken from a study of response to subunit inactivated influenza vaccine. The CDR3 totals 12 residues. Germline lookup yields CDR1 SGHRS and CDR2 YFSETQ. V was pared by 4 bases and J by 6 bases, with 1 base of the junction left unmatched. TCRdb ran MiXCR on the RT-PCR reads and lists one entry per CDR3 protein. The data show roughly 650,000 distinct CDR3 sequences, 12% to 15% seen once. Sequenced material: PBMCs from blood, taken 14 to 15 days before vaccination. The chain uses TRBV5-1 and TRBJ1-1; TRBD1 agrees at 9 bases. This clonotype originated in a man aged 50-60 years who received an inactivated influenza vaccine. The CDR3 nucleotides read TGCGCCAGCAGCGGGGACAGGGCTGAAGCTTTCTTT. It translates to CASSGDRAEAFF.